This T cell receptor beta chain emerged from a study of tumor and adjacent non-tumor tissue in lung cancer. The library came from three nested PCR rounds adapted from ARM-PCR protocols. TCRdb itself ran the multiplex PCR reads through MiXCR, one entry per CDR3 protein. Among approximately 100,000 distinct CDR3 sequences listed, 65% were seen once. Concerning this clonotype: The CDR3 ends on some other residue instead of the conserved phenylalanine or tryptophan, so this is likely a read error.

RNA was extracted from bulk tissue without any cell sorting. More than 3 cm separated this lung sample from the edge of the tumor. The TCR was taken from a man younger than 45 with non-small cell lung cancer. The sample comprised distant non-tumor lung tissue.

CDR3 loop: CASGLILAGIDEQFL. The CDR3 region has the DNA TGTGCCAGCGGCTTAATCTTAGCGGGGATTGATGAGCAGTTCCTC. V usage is TRBV11-2 and J usage is TRBJ2-1; 8 bases map to TRBD2. CDR3 size: 15 residues. CDR1 is SGHAT and CDR2 is FQNNGV in the germline V gene.